These 16 T cell receptor beta chains share one sample of origin, sequenced in a study of blood T cell repertoires in COVID-19. The assay was immunoSEQ multiplex PCR, and TCRdb's table has in-frame clones only and misses some. The repertoire holds under 60,000 clones, with approximately 87% as singletons. The sample was peripheral blood. The receptors come from a woman aged 55-70 years with COVID-19, enrolled during active disease.

The chain has TRBV7-8 and TRBJ1-5; 10 bases are shared with TRBD1. CDR3 size: 15 residues. After removal of 4 bases from V and 5 bases from J, the junction contained 5 bases not matched to a gene. Per the germline V gene, CDR1 is SGHVS and CDR2 is FQNEAQ. The CDR3 spells CASSSTGGRDQPQHF. DNA for the CDR3: TGTGCCAGCAGCTCGACAGGGGGCCGGGATCAGCCCCAGCATTTT.

The rearrangement links TRBV11-2 to TRBJ2-6, with 9 nucleotides matching TRBD1. The CDR3 has 19 amino acids. Germline V CDR1 and CDR2: SGHAT, FQNNGV. V lost 5 bases, J lost 0 bases, and 11 bases stayed unmatched. CDR3 sequence: CASSPSVTGGASGANVLTF. The CDR3 nucleotides are TGTGCCAGCAGCCCCTCGGTCACAGGGGGCGCCTCTGGGGCCAACGTCCTGACTTTC.

This chain connects TRBV4-2 to TRBJ2-3; 12 positions agree with TRBD2. V shed 1 base, J shed 4 bases, and the junction held 6 bases outside the gene matches. Per germline, CDR1 LGHNA and CDR2 YNFKEQ. The CDR3 totals 17 residues. Written as DNA, the CDR3 is TGTGCCAGCAGCCAAGCGCGACTAGCGGGAGATTCAGATACGCAGTATTTT. Encoded protein: CASSQARLAGDSDTQYF.

The chain recombines TRBV7-9 with TRBJ2-1; TRBD2 aligns across 7 bases. The germline V gene has CDR1 SEHNR and CDR2 FQNEAQ (reference sequence). This CDR3 comprises 15 residues. The junction had 2 bases not matched to a gene; V was cut back by 3 bases and J by 0 bases. The CDR3 reads CASSFGTNSYNEQFF. For the CDR3, the DNA is TGTGCCAGCAGCTTCGGGACTAACTCCTACAATGAGCAGTTCTTC.

This clone is a singleton in its sample. V and J are TRBV4-1 and TRBJ1-3; no definite D call. The CDR3 runs 15 residues. The germline V gene encodes CDR1 MGHRA and CDR2 YSYEKL. V lost 1 base and J lost 1, with 8 bases in between. The CDR3 DNA sequence: TGCGCCAGCAGCCAAGTCGCGGGGTCTGGAAACACCATATATTTT. It is translated as CASSQVAGSGNTIYF.

This clone occurred once. CDR3 in DNA: TGCGCCAGCAGCCAATTGCTCGGGGGGTCAGAGGAAAAACTGTTTTTT. Encoded protein: CASSQLLGGSEEKLFF. The rearrangement uses TRBV4-1 and TRBJ1-4; D may be TRBD1 (5 bases). Trimming pared 2 bases from V and 8 bases from J, leaving 18 bases between. The CDR3 extends over 16 amino acids. The germline V gene encodes CDR1 MGHRA and CDR2 YSYEKL.

The genes are TRBV6-2 or TRBV6-3 and TRBJ2-3; 9 bases agree with TRBD2. The CDR3 consists of 16 residues. Germline V gene lookup returns CDR1 MNHEY and CDR2 SVGEGT. With V trimmed by 5 bases and J by 6 bases, 12 bases remained unmatched. This CDR3 is CASSAFSGSGPDTQYF. The CDR3 DNA sequence: TGTGCCAGCAGTGCCTTTAGCGGGAGTGGCCCGGATACGCAGTATTTT.

This clone has just one count. The genes are TRBV7-9 and TRBJ2-3; the D is unclear. Trimming removed 5 bases from V and 2 bases from J, with 20 bases in between. Germline V gives CDR1 SEHNR, CDR2 FQNEAQ (reference sequence). This CDR3 region has 17 residues. The CDR3 here is CASSIPPDFINTDTQYF. The CDR3 DNA follows: TGTGCCAGCAGCATCCCGCCCGACTTCATAAACACAGATACGCAGTATTTT.

The V gene is TRBV30, the J gene TRBJ1-1; 10 bases agree with TRBD1. Germline V gene data show CDR1 as GTSNPN and CDR2 as SVGIG (reference sequence). With V trimmed by 5 bases and J by 10 bases, 4 bases remained unmatched. The length of the CDR3 is 11 residues. CDR3 in amino acids: CAWGGDRGAFF. CDR3 sequence (DNA): TGTGCCTGGGGGGGGGACAGGGGAGCTTTCTTT.

The chain is built from TRBV2 and TRBJ2-3, with a tentative D call TRBD1 (5 bases). Trimming cost V 6 bases and J 2 bases, with 18 bases left between them. The CDR3 has 16 residues. Germline V CDR1 and CDR2: SNHLY, FYNNEI. CDR3 in DNA: TGTGCCAGCAGAAAGACAGAAACAACTTACACAGATACGCAGTATTTT. Its protein is CASRKTETTYTDTQYF.

This rearrangement joins TRBV11-3 to TRBJ1-1; the D is unclear. With 1 base removed from V and 1 base from J, the gap between germline ends came to 7 bases. The CDR3 spans 14 residues. Per germline, CDR1 SGHNT and CDR2 YENEEA. The CDR3 protein is CASSLGQQNTEAFF. CDR3 in DNA: TGTGCCAGCAGCTTAGGACAACAGAACACTGAAGCTTTCTTT.

The CDR3: CASSPLGAGNTIYF. As DNA, the CDR3 is TGTGCCAGCAGTCCCTTAGGGGCTGGAAACACCATATATTTT. This chain links TRBV27 with TRBJ1-3; a possible D gene is TRBD1 (5 bases). CDR3 size: 14 residues. Per the germline V gene, CDR1 is MNHEY and CDR2 is SMNVEV (reference sequence). V was pared by 5 bases and J by 2 bases, with 10 bases between.

In nucleotides, the CDR3 is TGCGCCAGCAGTGAGTCGGGCACAGGGCTCTCTGAAGCTTTCTTT. The encoded protein is CASSESGTGLSEAFF. The rearrangement uses TRBV10-1 and TRBJ1-1; D possibly corresponds to TRBD1 (6 bases). Trimming took off 0 bases at V and 6 bases at J, with 14 bases between the two ends. Germline CDR1 reads WNHNN; CDR2 reads SYGVQD (reference sequence). CDR3 size: 15 residues.

CDR3 region: CASTTSGYGYTF. The CDR3 coding sequence is TGTGCCAGCACCACGTCAGGGTACGGCTACACCTTC. The rearrangement links TRBV12-3 or TRBV12-4 to TRBJ1-2; weak D call: TRBD1 (5 bases). V shed 7 bases and J shed 8 bases, with 14 bases lying between them. The CDR3 is 12 residues long.

The chain combines TRBV5-4 with TRBJ2-1; the match to TRBD1 covers 8 bases. The germline gives CDR1 SGHNT, CDR2 YYREEE (reference sequence). The CDR3 is made up of 15 amino acids. V gave up 4 bases and J gave up 0 bases; unmatched junction bases: 3. The CDR3 region is CASSPTGGSYNEQFF. CDR3 sequence (DNA): TGTGCCAGCAGCCCAACAGGGGGCTCCTACAATGAGCAGTTCTTC.

The chain is built from TRBV3-1 (or the pseudogene TRBV3-2) and TRBJ1-2; D not resolved. Trimming pared 0 bases from V and 2 bases from J, leaving 13 bases between. The germline CDR1 and CDR2 sequences are LGHDT and YNNKEL (reference sequence). The CDR3 runs 16 residues. Here the CDR3 DNA reads TGTGCCAGCAGCCAAGATTTGGCCAGGCCCAACTATGGCTACACCTTC. It yields the protein CASSQDLARPNYGYTF.